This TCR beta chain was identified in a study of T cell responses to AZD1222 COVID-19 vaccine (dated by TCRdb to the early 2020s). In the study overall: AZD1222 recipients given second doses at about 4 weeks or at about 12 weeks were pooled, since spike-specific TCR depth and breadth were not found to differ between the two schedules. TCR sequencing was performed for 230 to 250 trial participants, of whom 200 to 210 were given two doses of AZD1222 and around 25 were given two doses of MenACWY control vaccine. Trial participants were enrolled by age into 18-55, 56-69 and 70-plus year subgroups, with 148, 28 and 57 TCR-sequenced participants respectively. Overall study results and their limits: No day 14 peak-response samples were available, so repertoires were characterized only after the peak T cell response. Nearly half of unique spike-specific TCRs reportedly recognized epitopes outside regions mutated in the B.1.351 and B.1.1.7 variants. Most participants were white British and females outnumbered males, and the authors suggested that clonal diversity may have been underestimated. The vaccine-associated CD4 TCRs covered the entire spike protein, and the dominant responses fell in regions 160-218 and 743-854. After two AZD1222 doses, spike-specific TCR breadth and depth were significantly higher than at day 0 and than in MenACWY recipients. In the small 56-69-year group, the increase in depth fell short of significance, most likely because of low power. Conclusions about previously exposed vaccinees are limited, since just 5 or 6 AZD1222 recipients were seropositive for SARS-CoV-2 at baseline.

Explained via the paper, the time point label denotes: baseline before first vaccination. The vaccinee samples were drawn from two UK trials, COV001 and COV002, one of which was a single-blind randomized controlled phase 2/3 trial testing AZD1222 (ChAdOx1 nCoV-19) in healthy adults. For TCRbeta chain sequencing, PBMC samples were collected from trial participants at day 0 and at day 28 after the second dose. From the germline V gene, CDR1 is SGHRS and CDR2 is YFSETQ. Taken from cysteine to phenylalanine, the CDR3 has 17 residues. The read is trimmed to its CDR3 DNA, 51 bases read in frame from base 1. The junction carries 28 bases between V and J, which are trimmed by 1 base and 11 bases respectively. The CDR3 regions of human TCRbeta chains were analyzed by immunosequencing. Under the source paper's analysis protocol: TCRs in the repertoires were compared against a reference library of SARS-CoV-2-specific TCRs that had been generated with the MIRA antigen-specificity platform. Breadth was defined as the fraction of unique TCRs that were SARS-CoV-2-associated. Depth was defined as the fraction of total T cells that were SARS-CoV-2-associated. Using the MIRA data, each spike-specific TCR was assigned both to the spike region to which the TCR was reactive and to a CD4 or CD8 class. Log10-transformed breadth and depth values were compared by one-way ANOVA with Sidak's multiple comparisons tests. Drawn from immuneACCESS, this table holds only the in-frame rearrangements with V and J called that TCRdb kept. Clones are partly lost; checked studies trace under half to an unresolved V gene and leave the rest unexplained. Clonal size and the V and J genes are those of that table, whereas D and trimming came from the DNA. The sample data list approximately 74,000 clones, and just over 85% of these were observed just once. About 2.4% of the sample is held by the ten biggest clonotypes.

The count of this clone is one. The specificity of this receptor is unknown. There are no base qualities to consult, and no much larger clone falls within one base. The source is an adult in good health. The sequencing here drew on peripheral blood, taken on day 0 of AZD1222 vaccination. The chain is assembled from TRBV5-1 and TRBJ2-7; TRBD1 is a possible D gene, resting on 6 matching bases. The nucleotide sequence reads TGCGCCAGCAGCTTGTTGGGGGTGACAGGCATTTCAACTCGCGAGTACTTC. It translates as CASSLLGVTGISTREYF.